Listed here are 15 T cell receptor beta chains from one sample, sequenced in a study of blood T cell repertoires in COVID-19. TCRdb's copy holds only in-frame clones and misses some; the assay was immunoSEQ multiplex PCR. In the table there are around 160,000 clones, about 90% of which are singletons. Sequences were obtained from PBMCs or T cells enriched from blood (not recorded which). The origin of the receptors is a woman aged 40 to 49 who had been exposed to COVID-19.

This clone came up once. An end of the junction does not agree with germline; a read error may underlie this. The V and J genes are TRBV28 and TRBJ2-7, with a weak D call TRBD1 (6 bases). The CDR3 is made up of 12 amino acids. Germline V lookup: CDR1 MDHEN, CDR2 SYDVKM. The CDR3 nucleotides read TGTGCCAGCAGTCCCCCCCGACAGGCCTCAGACTTC. Its protein product is CASSPPRQASDF.

The rearrangement links TRBV7-6 to TRBJ1-5; D unclear. This CDR3 contains 16 residues. Looked up from germline, CDR1 is SGHVS and CDR2 is FNYEAQ. V dropped 5 bases and J dropped 3 bases, with 17 bases sitting between them. The CDR3 loop is CASSPGNGIHNQPQHF. In DNA, the CDR3 is TGTGCCAGCAGCCCCGGGAATGGGATCCACAATCAGCCCCAGCATTTT.

This chain joins TRBV6-2 or TRBV6-3 and TRBJ1-5; weak D call: TRBD1 (6 bases). The CDR3 has 16 amino acids. V was shortened by 4 bases and J by 0 bases, with 13 bases between the two germline ends. The germline V gene has CDR1 MNHEY and CDR2 SVGEGT. The CDR3 nucleotides are TGTGCCAGCAGTTGGTGGACAGCCGATAGCAATCAGCCCCAGCATTTT. It codes for CASSWWTADSNQPQHF.

The chain uses TRBV5-4 and TRBJ1-6, with 7 bases fitting TRBD1. The germline gives CDR1 SGHNT, CDR2 YYREEE (reference sequence). This CDR3 comprises 14 residues. Trimming cost V 5 bases and J 8 bases; bases outside gene matches: 7. The CDR3 loop is CASRRGGGDSPLHF. CDR3 DNA: TGTGCCAGCAGGCGAGGGGGCGGGGATTCACCCCTCCACTTT.

This clone has just one count. V gene TRBV29-1 combines with J gene TRBJ2-7, with a possible D match to TRBD2 (5 bases). From germline, CDR1 is SQVTM and CDR2 ANQGSEA. Deletions cut 4 bases from V and 2 bases from J, with 6 bases between. This CDR3 spans 11 amino acids. CDR3 DNA sequence: TGCAGCGTTGGCGGGCCCTACGAGCAGTACTTC. The encoded protein is CSVGGPYEQYF.

The chain employs TRBV5-4 and TRBJ2-2; 8 nucleotides line up with TRBD1. CDR3 length equals 15 residues. V lost 4 bases and J lost 5; bases outside the gene matches: 7. Germline assignment: CDR1 SGHNT and CDR2 YYREEE (reference sequence). The CDR3 protein is CASSRQGQGTGELFF. CDR3 nucleotide sequence: TGTGCCAGCAGCCGGCAAGGACAGGGTACCGGGGAGCTGTTTTTT.

The chain carries TRBV4-3 and TRBJ2-7; no clear D gene. Trimming took off 1 base at V and 2 bases at J, with 6 bases between the two ends. This CDR3 is built from 13 residues. Germline-derived CDR1 and CDR2 are LGHNA and YSLEER. The chain's CDR3 is CASSQGTTYEQYF. CDR3 nucleotide sequence: TGCGCCAGCAGCCAAGGAACTACCTACGAGCAGTACTTC.

The table lists this clone with a count of one. The J gene is TRBJ1-1, the V gene TRBV5-1; D might be TRBD1 (5 bases). V lost 5 bases and J 0 bases, leaving 11 bases between the germline ends. This CDR3 spans 14 amino acids. The germline V gene encodes CDR1 SGHRS and CDR2 YFSETQ. The CDR3 loop reads CASSVSGVNTEAFF. The DNA of the CDR3 is TGCGCCAGCAGTGTTTCGGGGGTGAACACTGAAGCTTTCTTT.

The J gene is TRBJ1-1, the V gene TRBV6-5; 8 positions match TRBD1. The CDR3 is made up of 13 amino acids. The germline gives CDR1 MNHEY, CDR2 SVGAGI. Germline trimming cut 7 bases from V and 4 bases from J; bases unmatched to any gene: 5. The CDR3 protein is CASINDRGTEAFF. The CDR3 nucleotides are TGTGCCAGCATCAACGACAGGGGCACTGAAGCTTTCTTT.

This rearrangement joins TRBV27 to TRBJ1-5; no clear D gene. The V gene lost 4 bases and the J gene lost 0 bases, with 13 bases spanning the gap. Per the germline V gene, CDR1 is MNHEY and CDR2 is SMNVEV (reference sequence). CDR3 length equals 16 residues. The CDR3: CASSSIGLYSNQPQHF. The DNA for the CDR3 is TGTGCCAGCAGTTCTATCGGACTATATAGCAATCAGCCCCAGCATTTT.

CDR3 nucleotide sequence: TGTGCCAGCAGCTTGGGACAGGCTGGGTCACCCCTCCACTTT. It is translated as CASSLGQAGSPLHF. The chain uses TRBV5-6 and TRBJ1-6, with D possibly TRBD1 on 6 matching bases. The germline V gene has CDR1 SGHDT and CDR2 YYEEEE. The V gene lost 0 bases and the J gene lost 10 bases, with 11 bases spanning the gap. The CDR3 sequence is 14 residues long.

The rearrangement joins TRBV3-1 (or the pseudogene TRBV3-2) to TRBJ2-1; 7 nucleotides line up with TRBD1. Germline V gene sequence: CDR1 LGHDT, CDR2 YNNKEL (reference sequence). The ends lost 3 bases at V and 8 bases at J; junction bases unmatched: 10. The length of the CDR3 is 15 residues. The CDR3 region has the DNA TGTGCCAGCAGCCACCCCGGGACAGCTTACGATGAGCAGTTCTTC. Amino acids: CASSHPGTAYDEQFF.

This chain uses TRBV6-5 with TRBJ2-5, with D possibly TRBD2 on 6 matching bases. V lost 0 bases to trimming and J lost 4 bases, with 15 bases between them. The CDR3 consists of 16 residues. CDR1 and CDR2 (germline): MNHEY, SVGAGI. The CDR3, as DNA: TGTGCCAGCAGTTACTCTGCGGGGAGTGGGCCAGAGACCCAGTACTTC. Translated: CASSYSAGSGPETQYF.

V and J are TRBV3-1 (or the pseudogene TRBV3-2) and TRBJ1-4, with 9 bases fitting TRBD1. Germline trimming cut 0 bases from V and 8 bases from J; bases unmatched to any gene: 7. The CDR3 runs 16 residues. Germline CDR1 and CDR2: LGHDT and YNNKEL (reference sequence). CDR3 sequence reads: CASSQEYGTGREKLFF. The CDR3 DNA sequence: TGTGCCAGCAGCCAAGAATATGGGACAGGGCGGGAAAAACTGTTTTTT.

The chain combines TRBV10-2 with TRBJ2-5; no firm D call. Germline CDR1 reads WSHSY; CDR2 reads SAAADI. V lost 5 bases to trimming and J lost 6 bases, with 7 bases between them. This CDR3 has 11 residues. The CDR3 DNA reads as TGCGCCAGCAGTCGGAGCCAGACCCAGTACTTC. Translating gives CASSRSQTQYF.